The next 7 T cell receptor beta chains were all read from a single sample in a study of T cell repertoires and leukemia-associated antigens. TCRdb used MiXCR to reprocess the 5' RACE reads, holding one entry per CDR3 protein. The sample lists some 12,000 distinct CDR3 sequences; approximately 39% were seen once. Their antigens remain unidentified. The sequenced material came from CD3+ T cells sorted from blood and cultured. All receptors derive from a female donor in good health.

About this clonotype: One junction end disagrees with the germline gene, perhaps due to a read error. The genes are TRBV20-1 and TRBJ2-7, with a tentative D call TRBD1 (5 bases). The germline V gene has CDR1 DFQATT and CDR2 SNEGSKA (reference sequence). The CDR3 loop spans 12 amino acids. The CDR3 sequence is CSASFRVVEQCF. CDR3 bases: TGCAGTGCTAGTTTCAGGGTGGTCGAGCAGTGCTTC.

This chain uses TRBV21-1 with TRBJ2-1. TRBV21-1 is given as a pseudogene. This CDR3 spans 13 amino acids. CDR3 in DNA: TGTGCCAGCAGCTCAAACTCCTACAATGAGCAGTTCTTC. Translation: CASSSNSYNEQFF.

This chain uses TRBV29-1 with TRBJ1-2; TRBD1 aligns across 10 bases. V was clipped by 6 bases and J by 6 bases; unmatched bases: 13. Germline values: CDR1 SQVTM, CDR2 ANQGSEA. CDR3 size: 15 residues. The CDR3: CSVGRRDRGRHGYTF. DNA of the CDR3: TGCAGCGTAGGTCGGCGGGACAGGGGACGACATGGCTACACCTTC.

This chain's CDR3 is CASDQDLSWAETQYF. The CDR3 region has the DNA TGTGCCAGCGACCAAGATTTAAGTTGGGCAGAGACCCAGTACTTC. V and J are TRBV4-2 and TRBJ2-5; D not certain. This CDR3 contains 15 residues. V was clipped by 8 bases and J by 4 bases, with 20 bases between them. Germline loops: CDR1 LGHNA, CDR2 YNFKEQ.

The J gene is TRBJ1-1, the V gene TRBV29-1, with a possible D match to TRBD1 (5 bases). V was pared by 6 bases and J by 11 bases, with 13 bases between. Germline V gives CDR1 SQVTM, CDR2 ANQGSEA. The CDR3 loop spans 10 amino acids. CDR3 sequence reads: CSVTSGGAFF. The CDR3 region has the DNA TGCAGCGTGACGTCGGGGGGGGCTTTCTTT.

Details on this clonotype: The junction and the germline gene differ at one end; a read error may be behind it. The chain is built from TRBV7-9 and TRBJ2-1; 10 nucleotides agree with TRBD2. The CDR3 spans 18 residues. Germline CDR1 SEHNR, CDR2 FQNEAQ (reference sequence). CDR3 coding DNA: TGTGCCAGTAGCTTAGGTCTAGCGGGAGAGTCGCCCTACAATGAGCAGTTCTTC. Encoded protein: CASSLGLAGESPYNEQFF.

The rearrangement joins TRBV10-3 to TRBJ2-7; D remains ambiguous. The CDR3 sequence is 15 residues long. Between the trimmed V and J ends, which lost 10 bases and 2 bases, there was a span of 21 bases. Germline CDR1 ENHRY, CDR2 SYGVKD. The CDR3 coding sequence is TGTGCCACCCAGGTGTTGGACCCTCCTCCCTACGAGCAGTACTTC. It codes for CATQVLDPPPYEQYF.